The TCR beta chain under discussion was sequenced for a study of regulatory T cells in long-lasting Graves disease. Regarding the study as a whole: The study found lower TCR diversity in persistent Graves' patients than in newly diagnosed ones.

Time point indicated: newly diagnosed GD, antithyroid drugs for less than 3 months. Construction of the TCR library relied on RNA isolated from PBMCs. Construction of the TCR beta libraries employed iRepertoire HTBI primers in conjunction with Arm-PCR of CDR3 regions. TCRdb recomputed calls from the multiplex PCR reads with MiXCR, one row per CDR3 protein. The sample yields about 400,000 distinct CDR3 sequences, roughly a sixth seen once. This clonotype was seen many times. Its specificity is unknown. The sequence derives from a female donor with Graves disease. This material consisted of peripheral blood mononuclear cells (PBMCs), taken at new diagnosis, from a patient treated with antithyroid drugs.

CDR3 loop: CASRDPYRVTEAFF. Written as DNA, the CDR3 is TGTGCCAGCAGGGACCCCTACAGGGTTACTGAAGCTTTCTTT. The chain couples TRBV2 to TRBJ1-1; D possibly corresponds to TRBD1 (6 bases). Germline CDR1 SNHLY, CDR2 FYNNEI. V was cut by 6 bases and J by 5 bases, with 16 bases left in between. The CDR3 covers 14 residues.